A single sample gave rise to the 20 T cell receptor beta chains below, sequenced in a study of CD8+ T cells in alopecia areata. Specified treatment: oral pan-JAK inhibitor, 5-10 mg twice daily. cDNA serving as the sequencing template came from extracted, reverse transcribed RNA. Clones were read by immunoSEQ multiplex PCR, and TCRdb kept only the in-frame ones, dropping some. The sample holds about 120,000 clones; 50% to 75% are singletons and the top ten take almost 30%. The specimen was CD8+ T cells sorted from blood, collected at week 4, from a patient treated with tofacitinib. The receptors were sampled from a human donor with alopecia areata.

This clone was counted once. This rearrangement joins TRBV25-1 to TRBJ1-1; D is ambiguous. Germline CDR1 reads MGHDK; CDR2 reads SYGVNS. The CDR3 consists of 15 residues. Trimming cost V 2 bases and J 0 bases, with 10 bases left between them. The CDR3 nucleotides are TGTGCCAGCAGTGAAGGGGTAGGGTTGAACACTGAAGCTTTCTTT. This sequence encodes CASSEGVGLNTEAFF.

This clone was seen a handful of times. CDR3 bases: TGTGCCTGGAGTGGGACAGAGTTAGCCAAAAACATTCAGTACTTC. Translating it yields CAWSGTELAKNIQYF. The chain has TRBV30 and TRBJ2-4, with a possible D match to TRBD1 (6 bases). The CDR3 is 15 amino acids. CDR1 is GTSNPN, CDR2 SVGIG, per germline (reference sequence). V was trimmed by 1 base and J by 0 bases, leaving 10 bases between them.

V gene TRBV13 combines with J gene TRBJ2-3, with D perhaps matching TRBD2 (6 bases). Between the trimmed V and J ends, which lost 3 bases and 1 base, there was a span of 8 bases. The CDR3 totals 14 residues. Germline V lookup: CDR1 PRHDT, CDR2 FYEKMQ (reference sequence). The CDR3 coding sequence is TGTGCCAGCAGCTTTAGCGGCGGCACAGATACGCAGTATTTT. This encodes CASSFSGGTDTQYF.

V gene TRBV7-3 combines with J gene TRBJ2-1; 9 bases are shared with TRBD2. The CDR3 contains 14 residues. The ends lost 2 bases at V and 7 bases at J; junction bases unmatched: 3. Germline V gene lookup returns CDR1 SGHTA and CDR2 FQGTGA. The CDR3 DNA is TGTGCCAGCAGCTTAGGGCTAGCGGGGAATGAGCAGTTCTTC. It encodes CASSLGLAGNEQFF.

The chain combines TRBV7-9 with TRBJ1-4, with 8 bases lining up with TRBD1. From germline, CDR1 is SEHNR and CDR2 FQNEAQ (reference sequence). V was pared by 4 bases and J by 5 bases, with 6 bases of the junction left unmatched. CDR3 length: 15 residues. This chain's CDR3 is CASSSRGRENEKLFF. In DNA form, the CDR3 reads TGTGCCAGCAGCTCCAGGGGGCGGGAGAATGAAAAACTGTTTTTT.

The V call is TRBV29-1, the J call TRBJ2-3; D is unclear. Trimming pared 2 bases from V and 4 bases from J, leaving 7 bases between. Germline CDR1 and CDR2: SQVTM and ANQGSEA. This CDR3 has 12 residues. The CDR3 sequence: CSVELRPDTQYF. CDR3 DNA sequence: TGCAGCGTTGAACTACGGCCAGATACGCAGTATTTT.

This clone was found a few times. V gene TRBV2 combines with J gene TRBJ1-2; D remains ambiguous. This CDR3 spans 14 amino acids. V was pared by 6 bases and J by 7 bases, with 18 bases between. The germline V gene encodes CDR1 SNHLY and CDR2 FYNNEI. The CDR3 coding sequence is TGTGCCAGCAGGGAAAGAGGAGGGAACCGTGGCTACACCTTC. This sequence encodes CASRERGGNRGYTF.

The chain recombines TRBV19 with TRBJ2-1; D is ambiguous. From germline, CDR1 is LNHDA and CDR2 SQIVND (reference sequence). V was trimmed by 3 bases and J by 6 bases, leaving 9 bases between them. The CDR3 consists of 13 residues. CDR3 nucleotide sequence: TGTGCCAGTAGTATCGTCAGATCCAATGAGCAGTTCTTC. Encoded protein: CASSIVRSNEQFF. Filled out from reference TRBV19 and TRBJ2-1, the complete variable domain reads DGGITQSPKYLFRKEGQNVTLSCEQNLNHDAMYWYRQDPGQGLRLIYYSQIVNDFQKGDIAEGYSVSREKKESFPLTVTSAQKNPTAFYLCASSIVRSNEQFFGPGTRLTVL.

The sample holds a few counts of this clone. This rearrangement joins TRBV27 to TRBJ1-6; D remains unclear. The V gene lost 2 bases and the J gene lost 7 bases, with 12 bases spanning the gap. The CDR3 sequence is 15 residues long. The germline V gene encodes CDR1 MNHEY and CDR2 SMNVEV (reference sequence). The CDR3 protein is CASSLVPGPNSPLHF. The CDR3 nucleotides read TGTGCCAGCAGTTTAGTTCCCGGTCCGAATTCACCCCTCCACTTT.

The chain is built from TRBV5-6 and TRBJ1-1; D remains ambiguous. This CDR3 spans 14 amino acids. V lost 4 bases, J lost 2 bases, and 12 bases lay in between. The germline CDR1 and CDR2 sequences are SGHDT and YYEEEE. The CDR3 protein is CASSSGVANTEAFF. CDR3 in DNA: TGTGCCAGCAGCAGCGGGGTCGCAAACACTGAAGCTTTCTTT.

This clone was observed a few times. The V call is TRBV29-1, the J call TRBJ2-1; D is uncertain. The CDR3 is 13 residues long. Germline-derived CDR1 and CDR2 are SQVTM and ANQGSEA. Deletions cut 4 bases from V and 0 bases from J, with 7 bases between. CDR3 nucleotides: TGCAGCGTTGGGACCGTCTCCTACAATGAGCAGTTCTTC. Its translation is CSVGTVSYNEQFF.

This clone was seen a few times. The chain recombines TRBV30 with TRBJ1-1, with 11 positions matching TRBD1. The ends lost 4 bases at V and 1 base at J; junction bases unmatched: 5. Germline lookup yields CDR1 GTSNPN and CDR2 SVGIG (reference sequence). This CDR3 comprises 15 residues. CDR3 region: CAWTTGTGGNTEAFF. The CDR3 bases are TGTGCCTGGACCACCGGGACAGGGGGGAACACTGAAGCTTTCTTT.

This clone was counted only a few times. The V call is TRBV5-1, the J call TRBJ2-5; maybe TRBD1 (6 bases). Germline V gives CDR1 SGHRS, CDR2 YFSETQ. Trimming pared 0 bases from V and 3 bases from J, leaving 6 bases between. The CDR3 is 13 residues long. CDR3 protein: CASSLDREETQYF. The CDR3 nucleotides are TGCGCCAGCAGCTTGGACAGGGAAGAGACCCAGTACTTC.

V is TRBV30 and J is TRBJ1-2; D is uncertain. Germline CDR1 reads GTSNPN; CDR2 reads SVGIG (reference sequence). CDR3 length: 12 residues. V was clipped by 1 base and J by 6 bases, with 9 bases between them. CDR3 amino acids: CAWSEVGHGYTF. CDR3 bases: TGTGCCTGGAGTGAAGTAGGGCATGGCTACACCTTC.

This clone was seen only a few times. J is TRBJ2-7 and V is TRBV7-9, with 9 bases that match TRBD1. The CDR3 extends over 16 amino acids. Unmatched junction bases numbered 10, after V lost 6 bases and J lost 1 base. The V gene's germline CDR1 is SEHNR and CDR2 FQNEAQ (reference sequence). CDR3 nucleotide sequence: TGTGCCAGCAGAGAGGGCACAGGGGGCAGTTCCTACGAGCAGTACTTC. As protein: CASREGTGGSSYEQYF.

The chain recombines TRBV29-1 with TRBJ2-5; 13 bases align to TRBD2. Germline lookup yields CDR1 SQVTM and CDR2 ANQGSEA. V dropped 8 bases and J dropped 5; count of bases not matched to a gene: 8. CDR3 length equals 14 residues. In nucleotides, the CDR3 is TGCAGCTACGTACGGACTAGCGGGGGTGAGACCCAGTACTTC. It translates to CSYVRTSGGETQYF.

The rearrangement links TRBV5-6 to TRBJ1-5; TRBD1 might be the D (5 bases). Germline-derived CDR1 and CDR2 are SGHDT and YYEEEE. V was shortened by 1 base and J by 6 bases, with 5 bases between the two germline ends. The CDR3 covers 12 residues. CDR3 nucleotide sequence: TGTGCCAGCAGCTTGCAGGGTCAGCCCCAGCATTTT. Residues: CASSLQGQPQHF.

The rearrangement uses TRBV27 and TRBJ2-3; maybe TRBD2 (5 bases). The CDR3 is 15 amino acids. CDR1 is MNHEY and CDR2 is SMNVEV in the germline V gene (reference sequence). Between the trimmed V and J ends, which lost 5 bases and 4 bases, there was a span of 16 bases. CDR3 nucleotide sequence: TGTGCCAGCAGTCCCCGGGATCATAGGCCAGATACGCAGTATTTT. This codes for CASSPRDHRPDTQYF.

This rearrangement joins TRBV6-4 to TRBJ2-1; TRBD2 might be the D (6 bases). Germline CDR1 MRHNA, CDR2 SNTAGT. The V and J ends lost 0 bases and 0 bases respectively, with 6 bases between them. This CDR3 has 15 residues. The CDR3 here is CASSDSTSSYNEQFF. In DNA form, the CDR3 reads TGTGCCAGCAGTGACTCGACTAGCTCCTACAATGAGCAGTTCTTC.

The chain links TRBV7-8 to TRBJ2-7; D uncertain. The CDR3 runs to 11 residues. With 4 bases removed from V and 3 bases from J, the gap between germline ends came to 4 bases. CDR1 is SGHVS, CDR2 FQNEAQ, per germline. Written as DNA, the CDR3 is TGTGCCAGCAGCTCCGACTACGAGCAGTACTTC. Translated: CASSSDYEQYF.